This T cell receptor beta chain was sequenced during a study of blood T cell repertoires in COVID-19. Whole-study context: Collection of acute and convalescent COVID-19 samples took place in the United States, Italy and Spain. Nucleic acid was either cDNA or gDNA, and it came from T cells, B-cell-depleted T cells, or PBMCs.

Germline V gene data show CDR1 as SEHNR and CDR2 as FQNEAQ (reference sequence). Trimming pared 3 bases from V and 5 bases from J, leaving 16 bases between. This CDR3 comprises 16 residues. In the source study's methods: For nucleated cells, counts were estimated from reference gene primer amplification. Using immunoSEQ multiplex PCR, the repertoire was profiled, and TCRdb retains in-frame clones only, with some absent. D and trimming were read from the DNA, whereas the V and J calls and clone size are those reported in that table. The profile shows approximately 72,000 clones, roughly 90% of them singletons. This clone was seen once.

The chain employs TRBV7-9 and TRBJ1-4, with D unclear. Sequences were obtained from peripheral blood. The source is a man aged 55-75 years with acute or convalescent COVID-19. This chain's CDR3 is CASSLEVPSSNEKLFF. The DNA of the CDR3 is TGTGCCAGCAGCTTGGAGGTTCCGTCGAGCAATGAAAAACTGTTTTTT.